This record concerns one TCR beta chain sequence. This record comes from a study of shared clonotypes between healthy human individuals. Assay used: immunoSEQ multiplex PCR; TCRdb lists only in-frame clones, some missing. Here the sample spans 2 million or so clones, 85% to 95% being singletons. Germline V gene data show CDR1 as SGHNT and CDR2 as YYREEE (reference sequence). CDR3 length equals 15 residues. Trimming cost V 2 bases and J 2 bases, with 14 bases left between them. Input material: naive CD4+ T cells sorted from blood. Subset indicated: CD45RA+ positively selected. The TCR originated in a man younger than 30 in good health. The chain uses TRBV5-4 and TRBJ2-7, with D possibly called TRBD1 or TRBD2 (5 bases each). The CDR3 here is CASSFEGPRAYEQYF. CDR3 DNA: TGTGCCAGCAGCTTTGAGGGACCTCGCGCCTACGAGCAGTACTTC.